One TCR beta chain is described in this entry. The data stem from a study of T cell changes during pregnancy in multiple sclerosis. The V end was cut by 3 bases, the J end by 4 bases, with 13 bases between. Germline loops: CDR1 KGHSH, CDR2 LQKENI. The CDR3 has 15 amino acids. TCRdb's copy holds only in-frame clones and misses some; the assay was immunoSEQ multiplex PCR. The sample holds just over 60,000 clones, roughly 90% seen once. The starting material was peripheral blood, obtained in the second trimester of pregnancy. The chain employs TRBV18 and TRBJ2-1, with no clear D. This TCR was recovered from a female donor in good health, enrolled as a control in a pregnancy study. The CDR3 nucleotides read TGTGCCAGCTCACCTTCGGTGACTTTTTACAATGAGCAGTTCTTC. Translating gives CASSPSVTFYNEQFF.